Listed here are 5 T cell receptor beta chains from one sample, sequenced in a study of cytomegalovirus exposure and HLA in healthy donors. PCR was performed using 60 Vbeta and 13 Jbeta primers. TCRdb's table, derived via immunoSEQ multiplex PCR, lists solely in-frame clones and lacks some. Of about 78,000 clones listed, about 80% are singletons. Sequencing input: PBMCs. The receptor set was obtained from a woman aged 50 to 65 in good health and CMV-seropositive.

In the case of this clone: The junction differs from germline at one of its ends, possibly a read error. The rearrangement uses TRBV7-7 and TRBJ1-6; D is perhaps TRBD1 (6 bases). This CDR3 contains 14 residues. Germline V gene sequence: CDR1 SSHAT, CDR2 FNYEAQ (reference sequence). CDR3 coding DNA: TGTGCTAGCAGCTTCACAGGGTTAAATTCACCCCTCCACTTT. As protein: CASSFTGLNSPLHF.

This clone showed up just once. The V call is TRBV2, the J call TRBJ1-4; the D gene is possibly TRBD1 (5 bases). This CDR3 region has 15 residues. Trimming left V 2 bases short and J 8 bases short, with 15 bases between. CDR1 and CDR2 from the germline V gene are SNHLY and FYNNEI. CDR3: CASSESSAGREKLFF. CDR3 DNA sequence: TGTGCCAGCAGTGAAAGTTCGGCAGGGCGGGAAAAACTGTTTTTT.

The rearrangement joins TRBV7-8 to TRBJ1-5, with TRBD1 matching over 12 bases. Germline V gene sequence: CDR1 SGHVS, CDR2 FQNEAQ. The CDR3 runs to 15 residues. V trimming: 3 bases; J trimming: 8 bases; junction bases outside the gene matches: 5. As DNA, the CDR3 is TGTGCCAGCAGCTTGGGGACAGGGGGCTGGGAGCCCCAGCATTTT. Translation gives CASSLGTGGWEPQHF.

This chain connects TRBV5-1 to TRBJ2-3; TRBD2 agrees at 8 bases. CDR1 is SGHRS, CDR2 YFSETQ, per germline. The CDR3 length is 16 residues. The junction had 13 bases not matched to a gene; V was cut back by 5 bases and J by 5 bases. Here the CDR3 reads CASSWGAGGLGDTQYF. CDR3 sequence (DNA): TGCGCCAGCAGTTGGGGGGCGGGAGGCCTCGGAGATACGCAGTATTTT.

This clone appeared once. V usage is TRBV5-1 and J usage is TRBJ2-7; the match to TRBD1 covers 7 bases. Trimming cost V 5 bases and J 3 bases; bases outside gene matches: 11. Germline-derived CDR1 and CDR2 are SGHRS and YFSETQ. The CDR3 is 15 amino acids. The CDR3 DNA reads TGCGCCAGCAGAAAAACAGGGGCGAACTTCTACGAGCAGTACTTC. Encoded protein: CASRKTGANFYEQYF.